A single sample gave rise to the 14 T cell receptor beta chains below, sequenced in a study of cytomegalovirus exposure and HLA in healthy donors. Here immunoSEQ multiplex PCR was the method, and the copy in TCRdb shows in-frame clones only, minus some. The table has about 180,000 clones, 85% seen once; the top ten hold about a sixth. Material for sequencing was PBMCs. The receptors stem from a man younger than 35 in good health and CMV-seropositive.

This clone was recorded once. The V call is TRBV5-6, the J call TRBJ2-7, with 7 bases lining up with TRBD2. CDR1 is SGHDT, CDR2 YYEEEE, per germline. Unmatched junction bases numbered 7, after V lost 4 bases and J lost 0 bases. The CDR3 loop spans 15 amino acids. The DNA of the CDR3 is TGTGCCAGCAGCCGGGGGGTTCCCAGCTCCTACGAGCAGTACTTC. This encodes CASSRGVPSSYEQYF.

J is TRBJ1-1 and V is TRBV27; perhaps TRBD1 as D (6 bases). The CDR3 runs to 14 residues. V shed 5 bases and J shed 0 bases, with 10 bases lying between them. Germline CDR1 reads MNHEY; CDR2 reads SMNVEV (reference sequence). CDR3 sequence reads: CASSRTALNTEAFF. DNA for the CDR3: TGTGCCAGCAGTCGGACAGCGCTGAACACTGAAGCTTTCTTT.

This CDR3 reads CASSLGTGDNEQFF. CDR3 nucleotide sequence: TGCGCCAGCAGCCTAGGGACAGGGGACAATGAGCAGTTCTTC. This chain uses TRBV4-1 with TRBJ2-1, with 10 bases matching TRBD1. Germline V CDR1 and CDR2: MGHRA, YSYEKL. The CDR3 has 14 residues. Trimming at V came to 4 bases and at J to 5 bases, leaving 2 bases not matched to a gene.

The gene calls are TRBV2 and TRBJ2-7, with D maybe TRBD2 (7 bases). The germline CDR1 and CDR2 sequences are SNHLY and FYNNEI. This CDR3 contains 18 residues. With 5 bases removed from V and 3 bases from J, the gap between germline ends came to 26 bases. The CDR3, as DNA: TGTGCCAGCAGTAGTCTGGGGGCGGGAGTACGGCGGGGCTACGAGCAGTACTTC. This sequence encodes CASSSLGAGVRRGYEQYF. The full variable domain, in which reference TRBV2 and TRBJ2-7 provide the parts outside the CDR3, is EPEVTQTPSHQVTQMGQEVILRCVPISNHLYFYWYRQILGQKVEFLVSFYNNEISEKSEIFDDQFSVERPDGSNFTLKIRSTKLEDSAMYFCASSSLGAGVRRGYEQYFGPGTRLTVT.

The rearrangement links TRBV5-6 to TRBJ2-1, with 9 bases matching TRBD1. With 7 bases clipped from V and 8 bases from J, the junction kept 19 bases outside the gene matches. This CDR3 is 17 amino acids long. The V gene's germline CDR1 is SGHDT and CDR2 YYEEEE. The CDR3 protein is CASSPYPPGQGLHEQFF. DNA of the CDR3: TGTGCCAGCTCTCCCTATCCCCCGGGACAGGGCCTCCATGAGCAGTTCTTC. Drawing the rest from reference TRBV5-6 and TRBJ2-1, the complete variable domain is DAGVTQSPTHLIKTRGQQVTLRCSPKSGHDTVSWYQQALGQGPQFIFQYYEEEERQRGNFPDRFSGHQFPNYSSELNVNALLLGDSALYLCASSPYPPGQGLHEQFFGPGTRLTVL.

The V gene is TRBV10-3, the J gene TRBJ1-1, with D maybe TRBD1 (6 bases). V was pared by 2 bases and J by 5 bases, with 12 bases between. This CDR3 contains 14 residues. The V gene's germline CDR1 is ENHRY and CDR2 SYGVKD. The CDR3 sequence is CAISEAGGQTEAFF. CDR3 in DNA: TGTGCCATCAGTGAGGCTGGGGGACAAACTGAAGCTTTCTTT.

In its sample, this clone was seen once. The genes are TRBV5-1 and TRBJ2-5; no clear D. This CDR3 spans 14 amino acids. Germline lookup yields CDR1 SGHRS and CDR2 YFSETQ. Between the trimmed V and J ends, which lost 0 bases and 1 base, there was a span of 7 bases. CDR3 sequence: CASSLGAAQETQYF. Here the CDR3 DNA reads TGCGCCAGCAGCTTGGGGGCAGCCCAAGAGACCCAGTACTTC.

This clone occurred a few times. V is TRBV28 and J is TRBJ1-1; D is ambiguous. V dropped 4 bases and J dropped 7 bases, with 10 bases sitting between them. CDR3 length equals 12 residues. Germline loops: CDR1 MDHEN, CDR2 SYDVKM. In DNA form, the CDR3 reads TGTGCCAGCAGTTCCGACACCTTTGAAGCTTTCTTT. Translation: CASSSDTFEAFF. Supplemented by reference TRBV28 and TRBJ1-1, the full variable domain reads DVKVTQSSRYLVKRTGEKVFLECVQDMDHENMFWYRQDPGLGLRLIYFSYDVKMKEKGDIPEGYSVSREKKERFSLILESASTNQTSMYLCASSSDTFEAFFGQGTRLTVV.

The chain is built from TRBV28 and TRBJ2-5; 10 bases fit TRBD1. Germline CDR1 MDHEN, CDR2 SYDVKM. With V trimmed by 5 bases and J by 7 bases, 7 bases remained unmatched. The CDR3 consists of 14 residues. DNA for the CDR3: TGTGCCAGCAGTCCTGCTGGGACAGGGGTGACCCAGTACTTC. This sequence encodes CASSPAGTGVTQYF.

V and J are TRBV6-5 and TRBJ1-5; D gene ambiguous. Trimming pared 3 bases from V and 2 bases from J, leaving 8 bases between. There are 14 residues in the CDR3. Per the germline V gene, CDR1 is MNHEY and CDR2 is SVGAGI. Here the CDR3 reads CASSYLRGNQPQHF. CDR3 DNA: TGTGCCAGCAGTTATTTACGGGGCAATCAGCCCCAGCATTTT.

This clone was counted once. CDR3 DNA: TGTGCCAGCAGTACCGACAGGGAAATTGACGAGCAGTACTTC. Translation: CASSTDREIDEQYF. The chain is built from TRBV25-1 and TRBJ2-7; 7 nucleotides line up with TRBD1. The ends lost 5 bases at V and 5 bases at J; junction bases unmatched: 9. Looked up from germline, CDR1 is MGHDK and CDR2 is SYGVNS. CDR3 size: 14 residues.

The CDR3 DNA reads TGTGCCTGGGGGGACAGGGATGGTAACAATCAGCCCCAGCATTTT. Amino acid sequence: CAWGDRDGNNQPQHF. The rearrangement uses TRBV30 and TRBJ1-5; TRBD1 aligns across 9 bases. The CDR3 has 15 residues. The germline gives CDR1 GTSNPN, CDR2 SVGIG (reference sequence). Unmatched junction bases numbered 8, after V lost 5 bases and J lost 3 bases.

This clone turned up a few times. The J gene is TRBJ2-1, the V gene TRBV7-9, with 7 bases lining up with TRBD1. CDR1 SEHNR and CDR2 FQNEAQ come from the germline V gene (reference sequence). The CDR3 has 15 amino acids. The V gene end was trimmed by 6 bases and the J gene end by 0 bases; junction bases not matched to a gene: 5. The CDR3 DNA follows: TGTGCCAGCAGTCCGCGGACAGGCTCCTACAATGAGCAGTTCTTC. Translated, it gives CASSPRTGSYNEQFF.

The genes are TRBV27 and TRBJ2-2; TRBD1 agrees at 8 bases. V shed 5 bases and J 5 bases; nucleotides not matched to a gene: 4. CDR1 MNHEY and CDR2 SMNVEV come from the germline V gene (reference sequence). This CDR3 comprises 14 residues. This CDR3 reads CASSKRTGTGELFF. The CDR3 DNA reads TGTGCCAGCAGTAAGCGGACAGGGACCGGGGAGCTGTTTTTT.